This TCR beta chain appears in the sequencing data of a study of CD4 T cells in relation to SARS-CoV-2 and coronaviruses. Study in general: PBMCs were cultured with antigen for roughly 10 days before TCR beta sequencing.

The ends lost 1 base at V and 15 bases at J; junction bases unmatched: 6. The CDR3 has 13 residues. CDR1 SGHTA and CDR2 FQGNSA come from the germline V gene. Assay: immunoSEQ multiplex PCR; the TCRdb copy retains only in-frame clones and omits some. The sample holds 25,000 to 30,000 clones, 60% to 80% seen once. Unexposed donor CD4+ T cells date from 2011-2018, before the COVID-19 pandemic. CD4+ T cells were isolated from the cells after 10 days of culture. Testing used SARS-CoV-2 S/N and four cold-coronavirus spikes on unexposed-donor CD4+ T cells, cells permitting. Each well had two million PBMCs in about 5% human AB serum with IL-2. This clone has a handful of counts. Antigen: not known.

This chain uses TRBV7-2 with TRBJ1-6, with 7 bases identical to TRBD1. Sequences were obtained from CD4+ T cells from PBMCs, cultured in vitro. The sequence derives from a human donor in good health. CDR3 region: CASSLVTGEILHF. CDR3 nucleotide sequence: TGTGCCAGCAGCTTAGTTACAGGGGAAATCCTCCACTTT.